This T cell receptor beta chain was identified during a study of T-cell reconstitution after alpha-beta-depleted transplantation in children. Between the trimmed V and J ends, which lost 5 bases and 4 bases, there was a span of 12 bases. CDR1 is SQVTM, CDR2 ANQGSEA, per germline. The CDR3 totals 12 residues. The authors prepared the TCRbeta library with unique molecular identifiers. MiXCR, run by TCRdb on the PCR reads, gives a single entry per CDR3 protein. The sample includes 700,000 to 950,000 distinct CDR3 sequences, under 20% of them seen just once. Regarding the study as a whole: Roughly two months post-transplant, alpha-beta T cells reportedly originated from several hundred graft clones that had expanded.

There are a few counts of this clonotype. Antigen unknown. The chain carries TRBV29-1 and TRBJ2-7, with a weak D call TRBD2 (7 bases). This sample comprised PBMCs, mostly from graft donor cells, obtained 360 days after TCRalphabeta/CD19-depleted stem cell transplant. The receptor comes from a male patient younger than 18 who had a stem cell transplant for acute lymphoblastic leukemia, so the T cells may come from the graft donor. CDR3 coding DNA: TGCAGCGTTATACAGGGAGGGTACGAGCAGTACTTC. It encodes CSVIQGGYEQYF.